These 3 T cell receptor beta chains came from one sample sequenced in a study of cytomegalovirus exposure and HLA in healthy donors. The primer mix had 60 Vbeta and 13 Jbeta primers. Clones were sequenced by immunoSEQ multiplex PCR, and TCRdb holds only the in-frame ones, with some missing. The data show fewer than 200,000 clones, 65% to 85% seen once. The specimen sequenced was PBMCs. These TCRs come from a female donor in good health and CMV-seronegative.

The genes are TRBV5-6 and TRBJ2-5; a possible D gene is TRBD1 (6 bases). Judging by the DNA end, TRBJ2-7 fits better; the J call may be wrong. The germline gives CDR1 SGHDT, CDR2 YYEEEE. CDR3 size: 15 residues. CDR3 in amino acids: CASSSVGRGAYEQYF. CDR3 bases: TGTGCCAGCAGCTCCGTTGGCAGGGGAGCCTACGAGCAGTACTTC.

This chain links TRBV28 with TRBJ1-2; D gene unclear. Germline loops: CDR1 MDHEN, CDR2 SYDVKM. V lost 7 bases and J lost 4, with 13 bases in between. The CDR3 extends over 13 amino acids. The CDR3 nucleotides are TGTGCCAGCACAACCCCCCTAGGCTATGGCTACACCTTC. Its translation is CASTTPLGYGYTF.

V usage is TRBV6-5 and J usage is TRBJ2-7, with 9 nucleotides matching TRBD1. V trimming: 8 bases; J trimming: 3 bases; junction bases outside the gene matches: 8. The CDR3 contains 14 residues. The germline V gene has CDR1 MNHEY and CDR2 SVGAGI. The CDR3 region is CASVIQGAVYEQYF. The CDR3 DNA sequence: TGTGCCAGCGTAATACAGGGGGCCGTCTACGAGCAGTACTTC.